The subject of this entry is one TCR beta chain. The data derive from a study of T-cell reconstitution after alpha-beta-depleted transplantation in children. Germline CDR1 SGHTA, CDR2 FQGNSA. Trimming shortened V by 7 bases and J by 7 bases, and 14 bases separated the two germline ends. CDR3 size: 13 residues. The TCRbeta library incorporated unique molecular identifiers. TCRdb called the PCR reads again in MiXCR, with one record for every CDR3 protein. The sample comprises around 340,000 distinct CDR3 sequences, roughly 14% of which are singletons, and approximately 4.3% rests with the top ten. The J gene is TRBJ2-1, the V gene TRBV7-2, with D maybe TRBD2 (7 bases). The clonotype was recovered from a human donor who donated a stem cell graft to a child with Fanconi anemia. Source: PBMCs, taken from the stem cell graft. Here the CDR3 DNA reads TGTGCCAGCACGGGGGCGGGGGCTAATGAGCAGTTCTTC. Residues: CASTGAGANEQFF.